This TCR beta chain was sequenced during a study of blood T cells in healthy people across ages. This clonotype was detected only a few times. Its antigen is currently unknown. Broader study findings: TCR beta diversity, measured per million T cells, fell in a roughly linear way with age.

Next came a second PCR, run for roughly 6 to 11 cycles, which used a sample-barcoded 5' primer along with a J-beta primer mix. TCRdb called the 5' RACE reads again in MiXCR, with one record for every CDR3 protein. The sample consists of hundreds of thousands of distinct CDR3 sequences, around 45% of them appearing once. The CDR3 totals 16 residues. Per the germline V gene, CDR1 is SGHRS and CDR2 is YFSETQ. With 4 bases clipped from V and 0 bases from J, the junction kept 7 bases outside the gene matches. Staff drew roughly 10 milliliters of peripheral blood from each donor. The chain has TRBV5-1 and TRBJ2-1; the match to TRBD1 covers 7 bases. Sequenced sample: blood. This sequence originates from a woman between 55 and 75 years old in good health. The CDR3 DNA reads TGCGCCAGCAGCCTGGGACAGCCGAGCTCCTACAATGAGCAGTTCTTC. Translation: CASSLGQPSSYNEQFF. Using reference TRBV5-1 and TRBJ2-1 for the parts outside the CDR3, the full variable domain is KAGVTQTPRYLIKTRGQQVTLSCSPISGHRSVSWYQQTPGQGLQFLFEYFSETQRNKGNFPGRFSGRQFSNSRSEMNVSTLELGDSALYLCASSLGQPSSYNEQFFGPGTRLTVL.